This TCR beta chain appears in the sequencing data of a study of blood T cell repertoires in COVID-19. Repertoires were generated with immunoSEQ multiplex PCR, while TCRdb's copy carries only in-frame clones and drops some. The data hold over 150,000 clones, with roughly 86% observed a single time. This clone was recorded once. The TCR was taken from a man over 45 with active or convalescent COVID-19. Sequencing input: peripheral blood.

Here the CDR3 DNA reads TGTGCCAGCAGTCCCCGAGGGATCTATGGCTACACCTTC. It encodes CASSPRGIYGYTF. The V gene is TRBV27, the J gene TRBJ1-2; D gene uncertain. V lost 5 bases, J lost 4 bases, and 11 bases lay in between. Germline V gives CDR1 MNHEY, CDR2 SMNVEV (reference sequence). This CDR3 region has 13 residues.